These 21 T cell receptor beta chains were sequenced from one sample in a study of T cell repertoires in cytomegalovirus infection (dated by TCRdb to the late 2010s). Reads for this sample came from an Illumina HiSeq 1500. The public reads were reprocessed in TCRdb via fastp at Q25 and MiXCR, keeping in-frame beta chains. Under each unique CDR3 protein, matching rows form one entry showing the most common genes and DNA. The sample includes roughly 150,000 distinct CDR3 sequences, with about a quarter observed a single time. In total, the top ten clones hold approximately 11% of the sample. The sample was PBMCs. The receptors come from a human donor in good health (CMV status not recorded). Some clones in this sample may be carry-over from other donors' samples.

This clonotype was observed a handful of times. The CDR3 region is CASSQAGTSGLETQYF. Written as DNA, the CDR3 is TGTGCCAGCAGCCAAGCCGGGACTAGCGGTTTAGAGACCCAGTACTTC. This chain joins TRBV3-1 and TRBJ2-5, with TRBD2 matching over 11 bases. CDR3 size: 16 residues. Germline V lookup: CDR1 LGHDT, CDR2 YNNKEL (reference sequence). V shed 1 base and J 4 bases; nucleotides not matched to a gene: 5.

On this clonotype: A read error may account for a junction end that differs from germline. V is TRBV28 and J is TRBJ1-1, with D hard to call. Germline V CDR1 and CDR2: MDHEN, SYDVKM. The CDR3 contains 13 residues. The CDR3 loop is CATSIGLNTEAFF. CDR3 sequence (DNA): TGTGCCACCAGTATCGGCCTCAACACTGAAGCTTTCTTT.

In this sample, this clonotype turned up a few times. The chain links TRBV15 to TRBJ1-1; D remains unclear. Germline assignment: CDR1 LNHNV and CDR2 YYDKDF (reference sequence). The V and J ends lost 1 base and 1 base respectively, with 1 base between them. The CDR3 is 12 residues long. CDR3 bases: TGTGCCACCAGCAGAGGGAACACTGAAGCTTTCTTT. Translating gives CATSRGNTEAFF.

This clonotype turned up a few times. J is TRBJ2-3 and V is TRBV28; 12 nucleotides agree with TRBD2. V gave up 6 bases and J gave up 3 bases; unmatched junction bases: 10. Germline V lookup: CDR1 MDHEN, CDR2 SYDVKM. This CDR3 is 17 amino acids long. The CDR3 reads CASRRTSGVGTTDTQYF. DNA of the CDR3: TGTGCCAGCAGAAGGACTAGCGGGGTTGGAACGACAGATACGCAGTATTTT.

The CDR3 nucleotides are TGTGCCAGCAGCTTAGTTAGGACGAACCTGGGAAACACCATATATTTT. Encoded protein: CASSLVRTNLGNTIYF. The rearrangement uses TRBV7-8 and TRBJ1-3; D call uncertain. CDR1 and CDR2 from the germline V gene are SGHVS and FQNEAQ. This CDR3 contains 16 residues. V was trimmed by 1 base and J by 4 bases, leaving 14 bases between them.

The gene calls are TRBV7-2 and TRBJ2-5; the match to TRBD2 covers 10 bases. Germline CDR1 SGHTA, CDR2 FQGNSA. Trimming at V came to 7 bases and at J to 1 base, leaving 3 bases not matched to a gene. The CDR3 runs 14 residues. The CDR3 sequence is CASTSGRGQETQYF. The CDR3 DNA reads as TGTGCCAGCACAAGCGGGAGGGGCCAAGAGACCCAGTACTTC.

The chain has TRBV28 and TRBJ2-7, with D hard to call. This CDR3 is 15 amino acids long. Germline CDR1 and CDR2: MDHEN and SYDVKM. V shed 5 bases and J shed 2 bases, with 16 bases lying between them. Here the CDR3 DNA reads TGTGCCAGCAGTCCCTCAGGAACTCCTCCCTACGAGCAGTACTTC. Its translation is CASSPSGTPPYEQYF.

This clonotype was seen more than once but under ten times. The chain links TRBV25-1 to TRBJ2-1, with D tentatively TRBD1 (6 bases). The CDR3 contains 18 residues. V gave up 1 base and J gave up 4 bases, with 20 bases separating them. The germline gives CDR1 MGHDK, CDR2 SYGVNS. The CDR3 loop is CASSESPGHGLTYNEQFF. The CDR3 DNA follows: TGTGCCAGCAGTGAATCCCCGGGACACGGCTTGACTTACAATGAGCAGTTCTTC.

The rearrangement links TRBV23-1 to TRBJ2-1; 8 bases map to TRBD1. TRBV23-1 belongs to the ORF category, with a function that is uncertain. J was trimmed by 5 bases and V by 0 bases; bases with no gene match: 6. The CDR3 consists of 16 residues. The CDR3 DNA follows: TGCGCCAGCAGTCAATCATGGACAGGGACCAACAATGAGCAGTTCTTC. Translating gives CASSQSWTGTNNEQFF.

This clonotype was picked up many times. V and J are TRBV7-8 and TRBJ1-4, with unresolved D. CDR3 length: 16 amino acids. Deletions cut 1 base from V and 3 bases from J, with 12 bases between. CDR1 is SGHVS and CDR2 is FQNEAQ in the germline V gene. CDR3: CASSLEITAPNEKLFF. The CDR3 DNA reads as TGTGCCAGCAGCTTAGAGATCACAGCGCCTAATGAAAAACTGTTTTTT.

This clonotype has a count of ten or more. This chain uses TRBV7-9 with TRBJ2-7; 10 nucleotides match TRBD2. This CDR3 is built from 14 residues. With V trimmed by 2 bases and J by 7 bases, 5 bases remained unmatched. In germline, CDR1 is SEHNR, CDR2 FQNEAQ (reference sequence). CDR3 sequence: CASSLSSGREEQYF. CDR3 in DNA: TGTGCCAGCAGCTTATCGAGCGGGAGGGAAGAGCAGTACTTC.

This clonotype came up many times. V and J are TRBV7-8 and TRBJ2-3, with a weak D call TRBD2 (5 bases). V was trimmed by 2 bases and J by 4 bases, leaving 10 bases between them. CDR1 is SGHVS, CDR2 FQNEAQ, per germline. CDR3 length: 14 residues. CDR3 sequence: CASSLLASPDTQYF. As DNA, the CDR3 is TGTGCCAGCAGCTTACTGGCTAGCCCAGATACGCAGTATTTT.

CDR3 nucleotides: TGTGCCAGCAGTTACTTATTACTAGCGGGAGGACCCGGGGAGCTGTTTTTT. It encodes CASSYLLLAGGPGELFF. V and J are TRBV6-2 or TRBV6-3 and TRBJ2-2; 12 bases agree with TRBD2. The junction had 6 bases not matched to a gene; V was cut back by 1 base and J by 6 bases. Germline CDR1 is MNHEY and CDR2 is SVGEGT. This CDR3 is 17 amino acids long.

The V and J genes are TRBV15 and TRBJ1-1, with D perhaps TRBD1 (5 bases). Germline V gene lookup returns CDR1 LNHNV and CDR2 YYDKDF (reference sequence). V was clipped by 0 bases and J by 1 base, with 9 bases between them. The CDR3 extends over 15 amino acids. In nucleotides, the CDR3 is TGTGCCACCAGCAGAGAACAGGCCCCGAACACTGAAGCTTTCTTT. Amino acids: CATSREQAPNTEAFF.

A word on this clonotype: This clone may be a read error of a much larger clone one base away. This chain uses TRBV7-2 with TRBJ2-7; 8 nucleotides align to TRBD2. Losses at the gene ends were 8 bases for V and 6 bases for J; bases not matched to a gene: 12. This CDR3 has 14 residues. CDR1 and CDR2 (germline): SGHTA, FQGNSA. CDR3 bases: TGTGCCAGCGGCCTCAAAGCGGGAGCATCCGAGCAGTACTTC. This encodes CASGLKAGASEQYF.

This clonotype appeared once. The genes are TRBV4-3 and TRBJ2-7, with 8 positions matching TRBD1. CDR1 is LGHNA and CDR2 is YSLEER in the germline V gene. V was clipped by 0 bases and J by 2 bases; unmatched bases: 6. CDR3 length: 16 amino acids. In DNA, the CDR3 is TGCGCCAGCAGCCAAGAAAAGAGACAGGGGACCTACGAGCAGTACTTC. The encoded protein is CASSQEKRQGTYEQYF.

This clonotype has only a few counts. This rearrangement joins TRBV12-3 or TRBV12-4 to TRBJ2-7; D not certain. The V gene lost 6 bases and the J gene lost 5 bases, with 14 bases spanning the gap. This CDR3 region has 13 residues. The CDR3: CASRFNLGHEQYF. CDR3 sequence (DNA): TGTGCCAGCAGATTCAATCTCGGGCACGAGCAGTACTTC.

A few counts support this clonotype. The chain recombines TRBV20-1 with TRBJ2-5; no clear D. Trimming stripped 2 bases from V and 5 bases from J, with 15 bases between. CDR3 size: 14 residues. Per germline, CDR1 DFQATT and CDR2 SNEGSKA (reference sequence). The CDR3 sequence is CSARRLEGSETQYF. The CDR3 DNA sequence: TGCAGTGCTAGACGGCTCGAAGGGTCGGAGACCCAGTACTTC.

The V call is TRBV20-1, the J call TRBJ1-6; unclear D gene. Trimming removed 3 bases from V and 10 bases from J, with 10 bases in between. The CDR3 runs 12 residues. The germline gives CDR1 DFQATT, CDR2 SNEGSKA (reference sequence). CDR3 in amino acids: CSASRLRSPLHF. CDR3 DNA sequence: TGCAGTGCTAGCCGACTCCGGTCACCCCTCCACTTT.

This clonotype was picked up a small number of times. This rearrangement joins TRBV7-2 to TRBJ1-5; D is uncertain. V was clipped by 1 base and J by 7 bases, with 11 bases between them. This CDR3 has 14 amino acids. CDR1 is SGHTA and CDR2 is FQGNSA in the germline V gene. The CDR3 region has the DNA TGTGCCAGCAGCTTAGTTTCGCAGGACCAGCCCCAGCATTTT. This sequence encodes CASSLVSQDQPQHF.

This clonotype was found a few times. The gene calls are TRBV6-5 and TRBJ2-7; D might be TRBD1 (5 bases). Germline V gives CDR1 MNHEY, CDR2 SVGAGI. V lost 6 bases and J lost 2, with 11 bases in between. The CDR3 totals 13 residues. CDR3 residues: CASRERGPYEQYF. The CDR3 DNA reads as TGTGCCAGCAGGGAAAGGGGCCCCTACGAGCAGTACTTC.